The text below deals with one TCR beta chain. The CDR3 is 14 amino acids. V was pared by 5 bases and J by 3 bases, with 14 bases between. The germline V gene encodes CDR1 MNHNY and CDR2 SVGAGI (reference sequence). The data were obtained in a study of OX40 agonist ivuxolimab in advanced cancers. Study as a whole: The dose-escalation cohort was about 83% male, with a mean age of 60 years, ranging about 23 to 90.

Here immunoSEQ multiplex PCR was the method, and the copy in TCRdb shows in-frame clones only, minus some. The sample has 40,000 to 45,000 clones, roughly 90% seen once. This TCR came from an adult with an advanced solid tumor such as melanoma, head and neck, liver or kidney cancer. The specimen was CD4+ or CD8+ T cells sorted from blood, collected in a trial of the OX40 agonist ivuxolimab. The V and J genes are TRBV6-6 and TRBJ2-7; a weak D match, TRBD1 (6 bases). Written as DNA, the CDR3 is TGTGCCAGCAGTGGGATGGACAGCCTCTACGAGCAGTACTTC. Its protein product is CASSGMDSLYEQYF.